This entry lists 15 T cell receptor beta chains sequenced from one sample in a study of OX40 agonist ivuxolimab in advanced cancers. TCRdb's table, derived via immunoSEQ multiplex PCR, lists solely in-frame clones and lacks some. The data show about 77,000 clones, around 86% seen once. The specimen comprised CD4+ or CD8+ T cells sorted from blood, sampled in a trial of the OX40 agonist ivuxolimab. The receptors stem from an adult with an advanced solid tumor such as melanoma, head and neck, liver or kidney cancer.

The chain employs TRBV28 and TRBJ1-2, with D perhaps TRBD1 (6 bases). The CDR3 is 14 amino acids. Trimming cost V 3 bases and J 2 bases, with 10 bases left between them. Germline CDR1 MDHEN, CDR2 SYDVKM. The CDR3 sequence is CASSLLTGNYGYTF. The CDR3 DNA sequence: TGTGCCAGCAGTTTGTTGACAGGCAACTATGGCTACACCTTC.

The count of this clone is one. This chain connects TRBV6-6 to TRBJ2-1, with TRBD1 matching over 8 bases. Trimming at V came to 5 bases and at J to 0 bases, leaving 6 bases not matched to a gene. Germline values: CDR1 MNHNY, CDR2 SVGAGI (reference sequence). CDR3 length: 16 amino acids. The CDR3 DNA sequence: TGTGCCAGCAGTGGCAACAGGGGGAACTCCTACAATGAGCAGTTCTTC. The encoded protein is CASSGNRGNSYNEQFF.

This chain connects TRBV18 to TRBJ2-7; D remains ambiguous. The V end lost 4 bases, the J end lost 2 bases, and 12 bases lay between the germline ends. The length of the CDR3 is 14 residues. Germline values: CDR1 KGHSH, CDR2 LQKENI. The CDR3 reads CASSHRATPYEQYF. The CDR3 DNA reads TGTGCCAGCTCACACCGGGCCACTCCCTACGAGCAGTACTTC.

This chain links TRBV12-5 with TRBJ2-7; D may be TRBD1 or TRBD2 (5 bases each). Germline V gives CDR1 LGHNT, CDR2 FRNRAP. V was shortened by 6 bases and J by 0 bases, with 18 bases between the two germline ends. The CDR3 spans 16 residues. As DNA, the CDR3 is TGTGCTAGTGGCCGAGGGGTCCTGACTTCCTCCTACGAGCAGTACTTC. It encodes CASGRGVLTSSYEQYF. Full variable domain (remainder filled in from reference TRBV12-5 and TRBJ2-7): DARVTQTPRHKVTEMGQEVTMRCQPILGHNTVFWYRQTMMQGLELLAYFRNRAPLDDSGMPKDRFSAEMPDATLATLKIQPSEPRDSAVYFCASGRGVLTSSYEQYFGPGTRLTVT.

J is TRBJ2-3 and V is TRBV7-9; D may correspond to TRBD1 or TRBD2 (5 bases each). The CDR3 is 16 amino acids. Trimming took 5 bases from V and 0 from J, leaving 15 bases between them. Germline V CDR1 and CDR2: SEHNR, FQNEAQ (reference sequence). The CDR3 DNA is TGTGCCAGCAGCCAGAGGGGCGGCGGGAGCACAGATACGCAGTATTTT. This gives the protein CASSQRGGGSTDTQYF.

V is TRBV2 and J is TRBJ2-1; no definite D call. V was trimmed by 7 bases and J by 2 bases, leaving 6 bases between them. The V gene's germline CDR1 is SNHLY and CDR2 FYNNEI. This CDR3 is built from 12 residues. The CDR3 region is CASMSPYNEQFF. As DNA, the CDR3 is TGTGCCAGCATGTCCCCCTACAATGAGCAGTTCTTC.

The rearrangement joins TRBV11-3 to TRBJ1-5; possible D gene TRBD1, 6 bases. V was trimmed by 4 bases and J by 4 bases, leaving 11 bases between them. The germline gives CDR1 SGHNT, CDR2 YENEEA. CDR3 length: 14 amino acids. The CDR3 is CASSSQGRNQPQHF. CDR3 sequence (DNA): TGTGCCAGCAGCTCCCAGGGGCGGAATCAGCCCCAGCATTTT. The full variable domain, in which reference TRBV11-3 and TRBJ1-5 provide the parts outside the CDR3, is EAGVVQSPRYKIIEKKQPVAFWCNPISGHNTLYWYLQNLGQGPELLIRYENEEAVDDSQLPKDRFSAERLKGVDSTLKIQPAELGDSAVYLCASSSQGRNQPQHFGDGTRLSIL.

The chain uses TRBV9 and TRBJ2-3; D is ambiguous. Trimming pared 0 bases from V and 2 bases from J, leaving 10 bases between. Per germline, CDR1 SGDLS and CDR2 YYNGEE. This CDR3 contains 15 residues. CDR3 sequence (DNA): TGTGCCAGCAGCGTAGTAGGCAGGTACACAGATACGCAGTATTTT. Protein sequence: CASSVVGRYTDTQYF.

This chain joins TRBV7-9 and TRBJ2-7, with D unclear. The CDR3 contains 15 residues. Germline V gene sequence: CDR1 SEHNR, CDR2 FQNEAQ (reference sequence). With 5 bases removed from V and 0 bases from J, the gap between germline ends came to 14 bases. The CDR3 spells CASSPRPESSYEQYF. The CDR3 nucleotides are TGTGCCAGCAGCCCCAGACCGGAAAGCTCCTACGAGCAGTACTTC.

This sequence joins TRBV11-1 and TRBJ1-3; TRBD1 agrees at 8 bases. With 3 bases clipped from V and 0 bases from J, the junction kept 4 bases outside the gene matches. The CDR3 contains 16 residues. Germline CDR1 and CDR2: SGHAT and FQDESV (reference sequence). The CDR3 DNA follows: TGTGCCAGCAGCTTGAGGACAGGGCGCTCTGGAAACACCATATATTTT. This gives the protein CASSLRTGRSGNTIYF. The full variable domain, in which reference TRBV11-1 and TRBJ1-3 provide the parts outside the CDR3, is EAEVAQSPRYKITEKSQAVAFWCDPISGHATLYWYRQILGQGPELLVQFQDESVVDDSQLPKDRFSAERLKGVDSTLKIQPAELGDSAMYLCASSLRTGRSGNTIYFGEGSWLTVV.

This chain joins TRBV7-3 and TRBJ2-3, with D possibly matching TRBD2 (6 bases). V lost 8 bases to trimming and J lost 4 bases, with 13 bases between them. The CDR3 is 13 amino acids. The germline CDR1 and CDR2 sequences are SGHTA and FQGTGA. As DNA, the CDR3 is TGTGCCAGCTCTACGGGAGTGGCAGATACGCAGTATTTT. Translation: CASSTGVADTQYF. The full variable domain, rest sourced from reference TRBV7-3 and TRBJ2-3, is GAGVSQTPSNKVTEKGKYVELRCDPISGHTALYWYRQSLGQGPEFLIYFQGTGAADDSGLPNDRFFAVRPEGSVSTLKIQRTERGDSAVYLCASSTGVADTQYFGPGTRLTVL.

Only one count was recorded for this clone. V usage is TRBV5-4 and J usage is TRBJ2-1; D may be TRBD2 (6 bases). The CDR3 is 15 residues long. Trimming took off 0 bases at V and 2 bases at J, with 9 bases between the two ends. CDR1 and CDR2 from the germline V gene are SGHNT and YYREEE (reference sequence). The CDR3 region is CASSLGGGTYNEQFF. The CDR3 DNA sequence: TGTGCCAGCAGCTTGGGAGGCGGGACCTACAATGAGCAGTTCTTC.

The chain uses TRBV5-1 and TRBJ1-4; the D gene is possibly TRBD1 (6 bases). Germline V CDR1 and CDR2: SGHRS, YFSETQ. This CDR3 has 15 amino acids. The V gene lost 3 bases and the J gene lost 8 bases, with 17 bases spanning the gap. The CDR3, as DNA: TGCGCCAGCAGCTCGGGGGGGCCTATTAGGGAAAAACTGTTTTTT. This gives the protein CASSSGGPIREKLFF.

The V call is TRBV11-2, the J call TRBJ2-1; D gene unclear. The V end lost 4 bases, the J end lost 3 bases, and 7 bases lay between the germline ends. The germline CDR1 and CDR2 sequences are SGHAT and FQNNGV. The CDR3 totals 13 residues. The CDR3 reads CASSSLNYNEQFF. In DNA, the CDR3 is TGTGCCAGCAGCTCGTTGAACTACAATGAGCAGTTCTTC.

Only a few counts were recorded for this clone. The gene calls are TRBV21-1 and TRBJ1-1; the tabulated D call, TRBD1, remains unverified against the DNA. TRBV21-1 is described as a pseudogene. The CDR3 covers 15 residues. The CDR3 coding sequence is TGTGCCAGCAGCAGGGCAGGGCCTGGGAACACTGAAGCTTTCTTT. Translated: CASSRAGPGNTEAFF.